This T cell receptor (beta chain) was recovered during a study of patients and donors after allogeneic stem cell transplantation. Germline V lookup: CDR1 MRHNA, CDR2 SNTAGT. The ends were cut back, 2 bases at V and 3 bases at J, with 5 bases in the middle. The CDR3 is made up of 13 amino acids. TCRdb redid the calling of the RT-PCR reads with MiXCR, one entry per CDR3 protein. In the table there are over 200,000 distinct CDR3 sequences, 35% to 45% of which are singletons. The rearrangement links TRBV6-4 to TRBJ2-1; D call uncertain. Sequencing input: blood, either unsorted or a sorted T cell fraction (not recorded which). This clonotype originated in a human donor who was either an allogeneic HSCT recipient or a stem cell or donor lymphocyte infusion donor (not recorded which). It is not recorded whose cells these are; they may come from a transplant donor. The CDR3 region has the DNA TGTGCCAGCAGTGACGGCGGCTACAATGAGCAGTTCTTC. As protein: CASSDGGYNEQFF.